This T cell receptor beta chain was obtained from a study of T cells in Graves' hyperthyroidism and ophthalmopathy. The study, taken as a whole, reports: Most expanded thyroid clonotypes above 0.001 also appeared in blood. Stable hyperthyroidism was separated from ophthalmopathy by a model based on 13 V-J features.

Authors of the study amplified TCR beta CDR3 regions from RNA transcripts. With the HTBI primer set, the TCR CDR3 went through a first round of RT-PCR. TCRdb re-called the multiplex PCR reads with MiXCR, one entry per CDR3 protein. The data show a few hundred thousand distinct CDR3 sequences, about 45% seen once. As for this clonotype: Its matching antigen is unknown. A single base separates this from a much larger clone, so it may be a read error.

Sequenced input: peripheral blood or thyroid tissue (not recorded which). This receptor was taken from a woman between 18 and 29 years old with Graves' hyperthyroidism.

CDR3 in DNA: TGCAGTGCTTCCGGGACTAGATTTGGCGGGGAGCTGGTTTTT. Its translation: CSASGTRFGGELVF. V gene TRBV20-1 combines with J gene TRBJ2-2, with 8 bases aligning to TRBD2. The CDR3 contains 14 residues. The germline CDR1 and CDR2 sequences are DFQATT and SNEGSKA (reference sequence).